What follows are 30 T cell receptor beta chains derived from one specimen sequenced in a study of cytomegalovirus exposure and HLA in healthy donors. Primers included in the PCR were 60 Vbeta and 13 Jbeta primers. Repertoires were generated with immunoSEQ multiplex PCR, while TCRdb's copy carries only in-frame clones and drops some. Of 150,000 to 200,000 clones listed, over 80% were seen once; the top ten hold roughly 4.5%. Input material: PBMCs. These receptors all come from a man over 45 in good health and CMV-seropositive.

The rearrangement joins TRBV6-1 to TRBJ1-2; 7 nucleotides line up with TRBD1. Germline CDR1 is MNHNS and CDR2 is SASEGT. Trimming at V came to 10 bases and at J to 2 bases, leaving 10 bases not matched to a gene. The CDR3 covers 14 residues. DNA for the CDR3: TGTGCCACAAACGCTGAGACAGGGAACTATGGCTACACCTTC. Translating gives CATNAETGNYGYTF.

The rearrangement uses TRBV6-1 and TRBJ1-2; 9 nucleotides line up with TRBD1. Unmatched junction bases numbered 3, after V lost 1 base and J lost 3 bases. The V gene's germline CDR1 is MNHNS and CDR2 SASEGT. The CDR3 spans 15 residues. The CDR3 here is CASSEGTGDHYGYTF. CDR3 nucleotides: TGTGCCAGCAGTGAAGGGACAGGGGATCACTATGGCTACACCTTC.

The CDR3 sequence: CASSVGTGDSPLHF. The CDR3 DNA reads as TGTGCCAGCAGCGTCGGGACAGGGGATTCACCCCTCCACTTT. The V and J genes are TRBV9 and TRBJ1-6; 10 bases are shared with TRBD1. Germline lookup yields CDR1 SGDLS and CDR2 YYNGEE. With V trimmed by 2 bases and J by 8 bases, 1 base remained unmatched. The CDR3 contains 14 residues. Drawing the rest from reference TRBV9 and TRBJ1-6, the complete variable domain is DSGVTQTPKHLITATGQRVTLRCSPRSGDLSVYWYQQSLDQGLQFLIQYYNGEERAKGNILERFSAQQFPDLHSELNLSSLELGDSALYFCASSVGTGDSPLHFGNGTRLTVT.

The CDR3 sequence is CASSYGLSGGAGEQYF. The CDR3 bases are TGTGCCAGCAGTTACGGCCTTAGCGGGGGGGCCGGCGAGCAGTACTTC. The J gene is TRBJ2-7, the V gene TRBV6-5; 11 positions match TRBD2. The CDR3 length is 16 residues. The J segment lost 6 bases and the V segment lost 2 bases, leaving 9 bases of the junction unmatched. Germline V lookup: CDR1 MNHEY, CDR2 SVGAGI.

The chain has TRBV15 and TRBJ1-4; D unclear. The V and J ends lost 0 bases and 8 bases respectively, with 10 bases between them. Germline CDR1 is LNHNV and CDR2 is YYDKDF (reference sequence). CDR3 size: 14 residues. The CDR3 bases are TGTGCCACCAGCAGAGAAGTTTCTAGGGAAAAACTGTTTTTT. Protein product: CATSREVSREKLFF.

The V call is TRBV6-1, the J call TRBJ2-3; 11 bases line up with TRBD1. CDR1 is MNHNS, CDR2 SASEGT, per germline. The J segment lost 7 bases and the V segment lost 1 base, leaving 4 bases of the junction unmatched. The CDR3 has 15 residues. CDR3 sequence reads: CASSEGGQGANTQYF. The CDR3 nucleotides read TGTGCCAGCAGTGAAGGAGGACAGGGGGCGAATACGCAGTATTTT.

A few counts support this clone. The chain has TRBV7-9 and TRBJ1-1, with D possibly TRBD1 on 6 matching bases. Germline CDR1 and CDR2: SEHNR and FQNEAQ (reference sequence). The CDR3 runs to 14 residues. The V end was cut by 2 bases, the J end by 6 bases, with 13 bases between. The CDR3 sequence: CASSLIGGGPEAFF. DNA for the CDR3: TGTGCCAGCAGCTTAATTGGGGGCGGCCCTGAAGCTTTCTTT.

The V call is TRBV6-6, the J call TRBJ2-7, with TRBD1 identical over 9 bases. There are 14 residues in the CDR3. Germline CDR1 and CDR2: MNHNY and SVGAGI (reference sequence). The V gene end was trimmed by 5 bases and the J gene end by 3 bases; junction bases not matched to a gene: 5. CDR3 sequence: CASSTQDRGYEQYF. CDR3 bases: TGTGCCAGCAGTACCCAGGACAGGGGCTACGAGCAGTACTTC.

This clone appeared a few times. CDR3 nucleotide sequence: TGTGCCAGCGTCAAAGGTTATCCGGGACAGATCTACGAGCAGTACTTC. Translated, it gives CASVKGYPGQIYEQYF. The V gene is TRBV7-6, the J gene TRBJ2-7; 7 bases are shared with TRBD1. This CDR3 contains 16 residues. Per the germline V gene, CDR1 is SGHVS and CDR2 is FNYEAQ. With V trimmed by 8 bases and J by 3 bases, 16 bases remained unmatched.

The chain is built from TRBV6-1 and TRBJ2-1; tentatively, D is TRBD1 (5 bases). The germline V and J ends were trimmed by 2 bases and 9 bases, with 8 bases remaining between them. CDR1 is MNHNS and CDR2 is SASEGT in the germline V gene. This CDR3 contains 12 residues. CDR3 sequence (DNA): TGTGCCAGCAGTGAACCCCAGGGTGAGCAGTTCTTC. Translating it yields CASSEPQGEQFF.

The chain uses TRBV5-6 and TRBJ1-4; no definite D call. V was cut by 5 bases and J by 8 bases, with 13 bases left in between. Germline CDR1 is SGHDT and CDR2 is YYEEEE. This CDR3 contains 13 residues. CDR3 amino acids: CASSRPPPEKLFF. Written as DNA, the CDR3 is TGTGCCAGCAGTCGTCCCCCTCCGGAAAAACTGTTTTTT. Variable domain in full (rest from reference TRBV5-6 and TRBJ1-4): DAGVTQSPTHLIKTRGQQVTLRCSPKSGHDTVSWYQQALGQGPQFIFQYYEEEERQRGNFPDRFSGHQFPNYSSELNVNALLLGDSALYLCASSRPPPEKLFFGSGTQLSVL.

The chain uses TRBV9 and TRBJ1-2, with 7 bases matching TRBD1. In germline, CDR1 is SGDLS, CDR2 YYNGEE. The CDR3 sequence is 13 residues long. Trimming took 4 bases from V and 8 from J; bases not matched to a gene: 8. As DNA, the CDR3 is TGTGCCAGCAGCTACAGGGGTCTGGGGGGCTACACCTTC. This translates into CASSYRGLGGYTF. The full variable domain, with the rest looked up from reference TRBV9 and TRBJ1-2, is DSGVTQTPKHLITATGQRVTLRCSPRSGDLSVYWYQQSLDQGLQFLIQYYNGEERAKGNILERFSAQQFPDLHSELNLSSLELGDSALYFCASSYRGLGGYTFGSGTRLTVV.

The chain recombines TRBV5-6 with TRBJ1-5; the match to TRBD1 covers 7 bases. CDR1 SGHDT and CDR2 YYEEEE come from the germline V gene. The CDR3 has 15 residues. V shed 2 bases and J 2 bases; nucleotides not matched to a gene: 4. CDR3 residues: CASSLGGLGNQPQHF. In DNA, the CDR3 is TGTGCCAGCAGCTTAGGGGGCTTGGGCAATCAGCCCCAGCATTTT.

This clone appeared a few times. This chain links TRBV15 with TRBJ2-7, with TRBD2 as a possible D gene (6 bases). CDR1 and CDR2 from the germline V gene are LNHNV and YYDKDF (reference sequence). V gave up 6 bases and J gave up 3 bases, with 12 bases separating them. The CDR3 length is 13 residues. CDR3 nucleotide sequence: TGTGCCACCAGGTTGGGGGGATACTACGAGCAGTACTTC. Translating it yields CATRLGGYYEQYF.

This clone has only a few counts. The V and J genes are TRBV30 and TRBJ1-5; TRBD1 aligns across 8 bases. From germline, CDR1 is GTSNPN and CDR2 SVGIG (reference sequence). V trimming: 2 bases; J trimming: 8 bases; junction bases outside the gene matches: 8. This CDR3 comprises 14 residues. The CDR3 spells CAWSIGQGTEPQHF. Written as DNA, the CDR3 is TGTGCCTGGAGTATTGGACAGGGAACCGAGCCCCAGCATTTT.

The chain combines TRBV27 with TRBJ2-2, with a possible D match to TRBD1 (6 bases). Deletions cut 3 bases from V and 5 bases from J, with 13 bases between. This CDR3 is built from 15 residues. Germline CDR1 is MNHEY and CDR2 is SMNVEV (reference sequence). CDR3 nucleotides: TGTGCCAGCAGTTTGTCAGGGGAAGGGACCGGGGAGCTGTTTTTT. Protein product: CASSLSGEGTGELFF.

The CDR3 is CSVAGLAGGTDTQYF. CDR3 nucleotide sequence: TGCAGCGTTGCAGGACTAGCGGGAGGAACAGATACGCAGTATTTT. This rearrangement joins TRBV29-1 to TRBJ2-3; TRBD2 aligns across 14 bases. CDR3 size: 15 residues. Trimming cost V 4 bases and J 3 bases; bases outside gene matches: 3. From germline, CDR1 is SQVTM and CDR2 ANQGSEA.

V gene TRBV10-2 combines with J gene TRBJ2-1, with a tentative D call TRBD2 (5 bases). Germline V gene data show CDR1 as WSHSY and CDR2 as SAAADI. This CDR3 spans 16 amino acids. The ends were cut back, 3 bases at V and 3 bases at J, with 15 bases in the middle. CDR3 sequence (DNA): TGCGCCAGCAGTGATGGACTTGGGCTAAACTACAATGAGCAGTTCTTC. This encodes CASSDGLGLNYNEQFF.

The V gene is TRBV27, the J gene TRBJ2-7, with TRBD2 matching 8 bases. The V gene's germline CDR1 is MNHEY and CDR2 SMNVEV (reference sequence). This CDR3 is 15 amino acids long. V lost 5 bases to trimming and J lost 4 bases; unmatched junction nucleotides: 10. The CDR3 spells CASSERGGFVYEQYF. The CDR3 coding sequence is TGTGCCAGCAGTGAACGGGGGGGGTTTGTGTACGAGCAGTACTTC.

This chain uses TRBV6-5 with TRBJ2-1; 9 nucleotides line up with TRBD1. CDR3 length: 13 amino acids. Germline V lookup: CDR1 MNHEY, CDR2 SVGAGI. Germline trimming cut 7 bases from V and 4 bases from J; bases unmatched to any gene: 2. CDR3 sequence (DNA): TGTGCCAGCATCGACAGGGGGTACAATGAGCAGTTCTTC. Residues: CASIDRGYNEQFF.

The gene calls are TRBV5-6 and TRBJ1-6, with TRBD1 matching 7 bases. J was trimmed by 8 bases and V by 4 bases; bases with no gene match: 6. CDR1 and CDR2 (germline): SGHDT, YYEEEE. There are 14 residues in the CDR3. CDR3 DNA: TGTGCCAGCAGCGTAGGGGGCGGTTATTCACCCCTCCACTTT. Protein: CASSVGGGYSPLHF.

This clone was recorded a few times. This chain uses TRBV6-5 with TRBJ2-2, with 7 nucleotides matching TRBD1. CDR3 size: 15 residues. Germline V gives CDR1 MNHEY, CDR2 SVGAGI. V dropped 6 bases and J dropped 0; count of bases not matched to a gene: 4. CDR3 sequence (DNA): TGTGCCAGCAGACCCGACAGGGCGAACACCGGGGAGCTGTTTTTT. Translation: CASRPDRANTGELFF.

This chain connects TRBV6-1 to TRBJ1-1, with D perhaps TRBD1 (6 bases). Germline V gives CDR1 MNHNS, CDR2 SASEGT. The CDR3 is 13 amino acids. Trimming cost V 0 bases and J 8 bases, with 10 bases left between them. The chain's CDR3 is CASSEARGYEAFF. The CDR3 DNA follows: TGTGCCAGCAGTGAAGCGAGGGGGTACGAAGCTTTCTTT.

This chain joins TRBV28 and TRBJ1-4; D is possibly TRBD1 (5 bases). This CDR3 has 12 amino acids. Trimming took off 9 bases at V and 8 bases at J, with 13 bases between the two ends. Germline assignment: CDR1 MDHEN and CDR2 SYDVKM. Here the CDR3 reads CASRGGGEKLFF. CDR3 sequence (DNA): TGTGCCAGTCGTGGGGGAGGCGAAAAACTGTTTTTT.

J is TRBJ1-4 and V is TRBV18, with 10 bases fitting TRBD1. The CDR3 is 14 amino acids. Germline CDR1 is KGHSH and CDR2 is LQKENI. The V and J ends lost 4 bases and 6 bases, in that order; junction bases with no gene match: 2. The DNA of the CDR3 is TGTGCCAGCTCACAGGGGACAGGGGATGAAAAACTGTTTTTT. Translating it yields CASSQGTGDEKLFF. Together with reference TRBV18 and TRBJ1-4, the CDR3 gives the full variable domain: NAGVMQNPRHLVRRRGQEARLRCSPMKGHSHVYWYRQLPEEGLKFMVYLQKENIIDESGMPKERFSAEFPKEGPSILRIQQVVRGDSAAYFCASSQGTGDEKLFFGSGTQLSVL.

The chain is built from TRBV6-1 and TRBJ2-5; TRBD1 aligns across 8 bases. With 6 bases clipped from V and 4 bases from J, the junction kept 7 bases outside the gene matches. The germline V gene encodes CDR1 MNHNS and CDR2 SASEGT. This CDR3 has 14 amino acids. This CDR3 reads CASRFRGRGETQYF. The CDR3 bases are TGTGCCAGCAGATTCAGGGGGCGCGGAGAGACCCAGTACTTC.

This chain connects TRBV11-2 to TRBJ1-5; a weak D match, TRBD1 (5 bases). The CDR3 length is 15 residues. Between the trimmed V and J ends, which lost 2 bases and 5 bases, there was a span of 13 bases. Germline CDR1 is SGHAT and CDR2 is FQNNGV. CDR3 nucleotides: TGTGCCAGCAGCTTAATCGGGGGGAAGGATCAGCCCCAGCATTTT. Its protein is CASSLIGGKDQPQHF.

This clone was recorded only once. The chain combines TRBV18 with TRBJ2-3, with TRBD2 identical over 8 bases. CDR3 length: 19 amino acids. Per the germline V gene, CDR1 is KGHSH and CDR2 is LQKENI. Trimming cost V 2 bases and J 4 bases; bases outside gene matches: 17. The DNA of the CDR3 is TGTGCCAGCTCACCAGAACCCGGACTTGAAAAGCGGGAGTCAGATACGCAGTATTTT. Amino acids: CASSPEPGLEKRESDTQYF.

This chain joins TRBV19 and TRBJ1-5; TRBD1 agrees at 9 bases. V lost 6 bases, J lost 6 bases, and 15 bases stayed unmatched. This CDR3 comprises 17 residues. Germline values: CDR1 LNHDA, CDR2 SQIVND (reference sequence). Here the CDR3 DNA reads TGTGCCAGTAGCTCAATTGGGCCTACAGGGGGCCCTCAGCCCCAGCATTTT. Protein sequence: CASSSIGPTGGPQPQHF.

V gene TRBV28 combines with J gene TRBJ1-5; 10 bases are a match to TRBD1. The J segment lost 4 bases and the V segment lost 7 bases, leaving 4 bases of the junction unmatched. There are 14 residues in the CDR3. The V gene's germline CDR1 is MDHEN and CDR2 SYDVKM. The CDR3 protein is CASILGQGNQPQHF. In DNA form, the CDR3 reads TGTGCCAGCATCTTGGGACAGGGGAATCAGCCCCAGCATTTT.